Sequencing of this T cell receptor (beta chain) was carried out in a study of shared clonotypes between healthy human individuals. Between the trimmed V and J ends, which lost 5 bases and 7 bases, there was a span of 15 bases. The CDR3 contains 14 residues. Per the germline V gene, CDR1 is SGHTA and CDR2 is FQGNSA. TCRdb's copy holds only in-frame clones and misses some; the assay was immunoSEQ multiplex PCR. The sample yields 2 million to 3 million clones, 93% seen once. Sequencing input: naive CD4+ T cells from PBMCs. Sample subset: CD45RA+ positively selected. The chain is built from TRBV7-2 and TRBJ1-5; D is perhaps TRBD1 (5 bases). This receptor was taken from a man aged 18 to 30 in good health. Some clones in this sample may be carry-over from other donors' samples. CDR3 amino acids: CASSPRDPFQPQHF. The CDR3 DNA is TGTGCCAGCAGCCCACGGGACCCTTTCCAGCCCCAGCATTTT.